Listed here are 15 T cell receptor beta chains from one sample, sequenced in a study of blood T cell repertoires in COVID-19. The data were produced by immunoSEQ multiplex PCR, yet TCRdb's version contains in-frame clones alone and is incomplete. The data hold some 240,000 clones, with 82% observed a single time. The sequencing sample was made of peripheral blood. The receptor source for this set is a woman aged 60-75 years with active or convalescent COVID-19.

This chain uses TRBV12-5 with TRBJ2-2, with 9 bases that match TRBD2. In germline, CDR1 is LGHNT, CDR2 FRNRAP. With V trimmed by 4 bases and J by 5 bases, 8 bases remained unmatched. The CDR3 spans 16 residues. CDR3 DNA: TGTGCTAGTGGTTCTGAGCGGGGGGCGGGGACCGGGGAGCTGTTTTTT. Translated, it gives CASGSERGAGTGELFF. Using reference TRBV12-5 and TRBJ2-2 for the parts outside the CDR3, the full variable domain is DARVTQTPRHKVTEMGQEVTMRCQPILGHNTVFWYRQTMMQGLELLAYFRNRAPLDDSGMPKDRFSAEMPDATLATLKIQPSEPRDSAVYFCASGSERGAGTGELFFGEGSRLTVL.

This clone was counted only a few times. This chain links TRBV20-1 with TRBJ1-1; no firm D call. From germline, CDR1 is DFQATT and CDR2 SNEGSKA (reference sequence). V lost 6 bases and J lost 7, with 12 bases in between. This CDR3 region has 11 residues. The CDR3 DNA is TGCAGTGCCGAAGAGGGATTTGAAGCTTTCTTT. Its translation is CSAEEGFEAFF.

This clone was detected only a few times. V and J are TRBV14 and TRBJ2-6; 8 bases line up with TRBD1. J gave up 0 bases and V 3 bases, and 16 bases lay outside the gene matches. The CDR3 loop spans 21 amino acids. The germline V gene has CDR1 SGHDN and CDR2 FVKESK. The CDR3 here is CASSHRQGTAADFSGANVLTF. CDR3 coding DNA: TGTGCCAGCAGCCACCGACAGGGGACGGCGGCTGATTTCTCTGGGGCCAACGTCCTGACTTTC.

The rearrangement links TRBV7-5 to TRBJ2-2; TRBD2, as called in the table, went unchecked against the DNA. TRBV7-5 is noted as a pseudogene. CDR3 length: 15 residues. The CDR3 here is CARSYVARNTGELFF. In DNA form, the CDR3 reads TGTGCCAGAAGCTACGTGGCTAGAAACACCGGGGAGCTGTTTTTT.

The DNA for the CDR3 is TGTGCCAGCAGTTACTCAACAGGGGGCACCTACGAGCAGTACTTC. Protein product: CASSYSTGGTYEQYF. The chain uses TRBV6-6 and TRBJ2-7; TRBD1 aligns across 9 bases. Germline-derived CDR1 and CDR2 are MNHNY and SVGAGI (reference sequence). The CDR3 has 15 amino acids. The ends lost 0 bases at V and 2 bases at J; junction bases unmatched: 2.

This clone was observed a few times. In DNA, the CDR3 is TGTGCCTGGAGTGTGGACAGCTATGGCTACACCTTC. Its protein product is CAWSVDSYGYTF. This sequence joins TRBV30 and TRBJ1-2; tentative D call: TRBD1 (6 bases). Trimming pared 0 bases from V and 4 bases from J, leaving 6 bases between. This CDR3 has 12 residues. From germline, CDR1 is GTSNPN and CDR2 SVGIG (reference sequence).

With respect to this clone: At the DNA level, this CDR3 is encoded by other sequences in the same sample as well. The CDR3 nucleotides are TGTGCCAGCAGTTACTCGAGGGACAGGGGTGAAGCTTTCTTT. It codes for CASSYSRDRGEAFF. The chain has TRBV6-5 and TRBJ1-1, with 10 bases that match TRBD1. The CDR3 is 14 amino acids. Germline loops: CDR1 MNHEY, CDR2 SVGAGI. J was trimmed by 7 bases and V by 0 bases; bases with no gene match: 2.

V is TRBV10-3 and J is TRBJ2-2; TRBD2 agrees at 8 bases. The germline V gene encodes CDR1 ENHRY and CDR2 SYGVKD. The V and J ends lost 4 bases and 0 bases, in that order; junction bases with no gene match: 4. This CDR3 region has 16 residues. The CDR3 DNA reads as TGTGCCATCAGTGCGGCGGGGGGCTCGAACACCGGGGAGCTGTTTTTT. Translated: CAISAAGGSNTGELFF.

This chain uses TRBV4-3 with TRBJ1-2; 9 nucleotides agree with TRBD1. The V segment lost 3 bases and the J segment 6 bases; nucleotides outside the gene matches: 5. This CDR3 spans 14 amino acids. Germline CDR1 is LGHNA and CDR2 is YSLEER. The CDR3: CASSQGTGPHGYTF. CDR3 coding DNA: TGCGCCAGCAGCCAGGGGACAGGGCCTCATGGCTACACCTTC.

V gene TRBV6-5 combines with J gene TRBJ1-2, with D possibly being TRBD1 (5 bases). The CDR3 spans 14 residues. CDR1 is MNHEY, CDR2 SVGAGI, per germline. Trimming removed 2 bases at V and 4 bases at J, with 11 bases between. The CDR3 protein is CASSYGASFYGYTF. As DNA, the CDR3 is TGTGCCAGCAGTTACGGGGCCTCGTTCTATGGCTACACCTTC.

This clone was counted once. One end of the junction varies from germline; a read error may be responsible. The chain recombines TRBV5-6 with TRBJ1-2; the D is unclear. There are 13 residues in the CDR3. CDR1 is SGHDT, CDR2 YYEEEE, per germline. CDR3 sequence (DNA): TGTGCCAGCAGTCTCCTTCTGGGAGGGCCATACGGCTTC. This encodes CASSLLLGGPYGF. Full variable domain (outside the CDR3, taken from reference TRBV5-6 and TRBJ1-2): DAGVTQSPTHLIKTRGQQVTLRCSPKSGHDTVSWYQQALGQGPQFIFQYYEEEERQRGNFPDRFSGHQFPNYSSELNVNALLLGDSALYLCASSLLLGGPYGFGSGTRLTVV.

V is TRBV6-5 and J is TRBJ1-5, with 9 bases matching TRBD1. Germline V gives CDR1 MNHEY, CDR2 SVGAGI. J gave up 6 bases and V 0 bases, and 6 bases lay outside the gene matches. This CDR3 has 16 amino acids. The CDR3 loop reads CASSYSGTGLGQPQHF. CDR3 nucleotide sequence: TGTGCCAGCAGTTACTCTGGGACAGGGCTCGGTCAGCCCCAGCATTTT.

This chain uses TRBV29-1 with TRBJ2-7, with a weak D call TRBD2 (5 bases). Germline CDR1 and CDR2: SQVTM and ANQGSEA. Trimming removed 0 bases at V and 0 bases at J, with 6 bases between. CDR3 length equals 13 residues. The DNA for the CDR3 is TGCAGCGTTGAAGATGGACTCTCCTACGAGCAGTACTTC. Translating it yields CSVEDGLSYEQYF.

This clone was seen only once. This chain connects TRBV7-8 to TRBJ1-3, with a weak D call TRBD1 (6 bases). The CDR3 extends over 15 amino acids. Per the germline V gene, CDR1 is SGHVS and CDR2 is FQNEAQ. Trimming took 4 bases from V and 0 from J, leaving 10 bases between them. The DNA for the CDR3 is TGTGCCAGCAGCTCAGGGGTCAACTCTGGAAACACCATATATTTT. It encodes CASSSGVNSGNTIYF.

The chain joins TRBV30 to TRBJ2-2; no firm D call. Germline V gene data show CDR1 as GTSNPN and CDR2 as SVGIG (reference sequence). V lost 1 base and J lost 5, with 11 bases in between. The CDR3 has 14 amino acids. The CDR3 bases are TGTGCCTGGAGTGCCTGGTCCGGGACCGGGGAGCTGTTTTTT. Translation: CAWSAWSGTGELFF.